This T cell receptor (beta chain) was recorded in a study of blood T cell repertoires in COVID-19. Study-level background: Samples of COVID-19 (acute and convalescent) were obtained from the United States, Italy and Spain. PBMCs, B-cell-depleted T cells, or T cells were the source of the cDNA or gDNA that made up the material.

Individuals aged roughly 18 to 95 years were recruited from approximately 22 US areas. The table came from immunoSEQ multiplex PCR; TCRdb's copy has only in-frame clones and leaves some out. The sample has about 130,000 clones, 70% to 90% seen once. This CDR3 is 12 amino acids long. Germline V gene sequence: CDR1 SGHRS, CDR2 YFSETQ. Trimming took off 3 bases at V and 6 bases at J, with 9 bases between the two ends. The origin of this receptor is a woman between 45 and 65 years old who had recovered from COVID-19. Specimen: PBMCs or T cells enriched from blood (not recorded which). The chain recombines TRBV5-1 with TRBJ1-2; no clear D gene. DNA for the CDR3: TGCGCCAGCAGCTCTCGGGGAGATGGCTACACCTTC. Amino acid sequence: CASSSRGDGYTF.